The 5 T cell receptor beta chains reported below all come from one sample, sequenced in a study of Ad26.COV2.S vaccination and SARS-CoV-2 variants. Sequenced by immunoSEQ multiplex PCR; TCRdb stores in-frame clones only, minus some. The data contain just over 350,000 clones, about 91% of them singletons. The specimen comprised peripheral blood, sampled after recovery from COVID-19. These receptors were obtained from a human donor who had recovered from COVID-19.

The chain links TRBV7-2 to TRBJ2-1; D perhaps matches TRBD2 (6 bases). Trimming left V 5 bases short and J 3 bases short, with 14 bases between. Germline assignment: CDR1 SGHTA and CDR2 FQGNSA. The length of the CDR3 is 15 residues. CDR3 sequence (DNA): TGTGCCAGCAGCGGCGGGGCGAATTTCTACAATGAGCAGTTCTTC. Its translation is CASSGGANFYNEQFF.

The chain carries TRBV5-4 and TRBJ2-6; TRBD2 is a possible D gene (5 bases). The V end was cut by 3 bases, the J end by 2 bases, with 15 bases between. The CDR3 consists of 17 residues. Germline V gene data show CDR1 as SGHNT and CDR2 as YYREEE (reference sequence). CDR3 residues: CASSSPREGTGANVLTF. The DNA for the CDR3 is TGTGCCAGCAGCTCCCCCCGGGAAGGGACTGGGGCCAACGTCCTGACTTTC.

The CDR3 bases are TGCGCCAGCAGTGATAGTTACACCGGGGAGCTGTTTTTT. Translation gives CASSDSYTGELFF. The chain combines TRBV10-1 with TRBJ2-2; D remains ambiguous. The germline V and J ends were trimmed by 3 bases and 3 bases, with 5 bases remaining between them. The germline V gene has CDR1 WNHNN and CDR2 SYGVQD (reference sequence). This CDR3 is 13 amino acids long.

The chain joins TRBV19 to TRBJ2-1, with 12 bases matching TRBD2. J was trimmed by 5 bases and V by 5 bases; bases with no gene match: 4. This CDR3 is 15 amino acids long. Germline CDR1 and CDR2: LNHDA and SQIVND (reference sequence). CDR3 region: CASSLAGGRHNEQFF. CDR3 DNA: TGTGCCAGTAGTCTAGCGGGGGGGAGACACAATGAGCAGTTCTTC.

A single count supports this clone. This rearrangement joins TRBV11-1 to TRBJ2-5, with 8 bases aligning to TRBD2. The CDR3 contains 13 residues. The V gene end was trimmed by 4 bases and the J gene end by 5 bases; junction bases not matched to a gene: 3. Looked up from germline, CDR1 is SGHAT and CDR2 is FQDESV (reference sequence). Here the CDR3 DNA reads TGTGCCAGCAGCTCCCGACTAGCGGAGACCCAGTACTTC. Translated, it gives CASSSRLAETQYF.